Sequencing of this TCR beta chain was carried out in a study of identical twins. Trimming took off 5 bases at V and 5 bases at J, with 18 bases between the two ends. The germline gives CDR1 MNHNS, CDR2 SASEGT. This CDR3 region has 15 residues. This clonotype was counted between two and nine times. MiXCR, run by TCRdb on the 5' RACE reads, gives a single entry per CDR3 protein. Among about 330,000 distinct CDR3 sequences, over 9% were seen once, and the ten largest hold approximately 7.9%. This same sample was also part of a study on yellow fever vaccine responses in identical twins.

The sequenced sample was CD8+ T cells sorted from blood. The sequence was collected from a woman younger than 30 in good health. The chain uses TRBV6-1 and TRBJ1-1; unclear D gene. CDR3 loop: CASSTVGAGDTEAFF. CDR3 DNA: TGTGCCAGCAGTACCGTTGGTGCGGGAGATACTGAAGCTTTCTTT.